The subject of this entry is one T cell receptor beta chain. Its target is not known. The assay was immunoSEQ multiplex PCR, and TCRdb's table has in-frame clones only and misses some. The sample yields about 39,000 clones, 90% to 95% seen once. The data belong to a study of graft-versus-host responses after intestinal transplantation. Study in general: Anti-thymocyte globulin served as induction for all recipients, who then took tacrolimus and steroids for approximately three years.

Study-wide results and caveats: GvH clones were found in recipient marrow; some appeared first in ileum or blood. Graft-donor T cell macrochimerism in patients accompanied high graft-versus-host to host-versus-graft clonal ratios in allografts. Early post-transplant declines in HvG were associated with peak levels of circulating GvH clones.

V was trimmed by 10 bases and J by 3 bases, leaving 13 bases between them. The length of the CDR3 is 13 residues. This chain uses TRBV23-1 with TRBJ1-5, with D unresolved. TRBV23-1 is marked as an open reading frame, function uncertain. The specimen was unstimulated CD8+ T cells sorted from spleen or lymph node cells, collected before transplant. The source is a human donor who was the organ donor for an intestinal transplant. The CDR3 region is CATPRRPNQPQHF. CDR3 bases: TGCGCCACCCCGCGGAGGCCCAATCAGCCCCAGCATTTT.